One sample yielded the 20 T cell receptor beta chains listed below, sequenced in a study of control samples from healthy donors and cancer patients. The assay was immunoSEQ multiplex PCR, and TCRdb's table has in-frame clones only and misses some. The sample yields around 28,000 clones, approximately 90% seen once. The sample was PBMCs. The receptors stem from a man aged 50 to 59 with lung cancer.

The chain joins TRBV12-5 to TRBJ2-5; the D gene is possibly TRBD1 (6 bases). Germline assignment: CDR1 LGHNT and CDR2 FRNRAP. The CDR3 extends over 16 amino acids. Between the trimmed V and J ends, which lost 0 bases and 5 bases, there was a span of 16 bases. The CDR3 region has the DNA TGTGCTAGTGGTTTGGTACAGGTGGGGGCCGGTGAGACCCAGTACTTC. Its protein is CASGLVQVGAGETQYF.

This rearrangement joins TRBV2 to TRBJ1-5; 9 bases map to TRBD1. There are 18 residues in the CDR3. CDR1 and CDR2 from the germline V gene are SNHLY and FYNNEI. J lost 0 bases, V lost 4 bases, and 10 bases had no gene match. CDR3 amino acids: CASSAGTGLLYSNQPQHF. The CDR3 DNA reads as TGTGCCAGCAGTGCAGGGACAGGGCTCCTATATAGCAATCAGCCCCAGCATTTT.

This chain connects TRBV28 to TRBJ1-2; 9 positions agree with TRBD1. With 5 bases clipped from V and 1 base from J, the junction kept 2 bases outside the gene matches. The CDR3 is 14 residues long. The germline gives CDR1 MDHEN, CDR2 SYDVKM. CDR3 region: CASSTTGGNYGYTF. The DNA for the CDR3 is TGTGCCAGCAGTACGACAGGGGGTAACTATGGCTACACCTTC.

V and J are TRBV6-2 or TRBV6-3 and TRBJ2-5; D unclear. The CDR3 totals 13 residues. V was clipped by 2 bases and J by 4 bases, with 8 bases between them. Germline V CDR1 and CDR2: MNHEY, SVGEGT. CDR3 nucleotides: TGTGCCAGCAGTTACCTGGGCGGAGAGACCCAGTACTTC. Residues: CASSYLGGETQYF.

CDR3 sequence reads: CASSFPGAGELFF. The DNA for the CDR3 is TGTGCCAGCAGTTTCCCGGGGGCCGGGGAGCTGTTTTTT. The genes are TRBV12-3 or TRBV12-4 and TRBJ2-2; possible D gene TRBD2, 6 bases. The CDR3 consists of 13 residues. Trimming took 3 bases from V and 6 from J, leaving 8 bases between them.

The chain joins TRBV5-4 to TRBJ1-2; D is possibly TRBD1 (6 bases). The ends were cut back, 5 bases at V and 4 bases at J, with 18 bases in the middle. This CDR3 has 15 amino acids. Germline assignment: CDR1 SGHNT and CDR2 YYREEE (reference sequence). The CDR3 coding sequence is TGTGCCAGCAGTTACAGGGCCCAACGGGGCTATGGCTACACCTTC. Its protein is CASSYRAQRGYGYTF.

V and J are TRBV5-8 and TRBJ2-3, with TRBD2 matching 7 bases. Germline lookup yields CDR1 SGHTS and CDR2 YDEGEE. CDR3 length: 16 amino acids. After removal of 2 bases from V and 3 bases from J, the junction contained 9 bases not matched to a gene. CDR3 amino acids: CASSFGLDGWTDTQYF. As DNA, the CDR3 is TGTGCCAGCAGCTTCGGACTAGACGGGTGGACAGATACGCAGTATTTT.

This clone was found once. For the CDR3, the DNA is TGTGCCAGCAGTTTCCAGGGGGGGAGGGGAGCTTTCTTT. This gives the protein CASSFQGGRGAFF. J is TRBJ1-1 and V is TRBV6-5; TRBD1 agrees at 7 bases. V gave up 4 bases and J gave up 10 bases; unmatched junction bases: 9. This CDR3 spans 13 amino acids. CDR1 and CDR2 from the germline V gene are MNHEY and SVGAGI.

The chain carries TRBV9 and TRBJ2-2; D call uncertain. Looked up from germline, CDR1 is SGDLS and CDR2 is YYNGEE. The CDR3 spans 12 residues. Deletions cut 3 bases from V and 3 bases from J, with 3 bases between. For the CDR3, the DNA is TGTGCCAGCAGCGGTCACACCGGGGAGCTGTTTTTT. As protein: CASSGHTGELFF.

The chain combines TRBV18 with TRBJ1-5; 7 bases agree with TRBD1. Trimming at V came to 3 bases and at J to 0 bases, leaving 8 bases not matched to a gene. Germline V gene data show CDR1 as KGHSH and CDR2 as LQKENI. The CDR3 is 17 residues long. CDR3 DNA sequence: TGTGCCAGCTCACCCTCGGACAGGTCCCTTAGCAATCAGCCCCAGCATTTT. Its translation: CASSPSDRSLSNQPQHF.

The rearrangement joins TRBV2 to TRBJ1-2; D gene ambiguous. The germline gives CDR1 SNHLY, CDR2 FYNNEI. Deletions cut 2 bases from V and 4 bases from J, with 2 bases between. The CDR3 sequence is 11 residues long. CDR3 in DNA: TGTGCCAGCAGTGAACGCTATGGCTACACCTTC. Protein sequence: CASSERYGYTF.

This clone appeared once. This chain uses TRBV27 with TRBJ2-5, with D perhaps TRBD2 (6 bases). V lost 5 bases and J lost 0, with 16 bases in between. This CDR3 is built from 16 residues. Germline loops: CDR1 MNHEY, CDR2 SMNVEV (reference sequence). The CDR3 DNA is TGTGCCAGCAGTCCGCGTAGTAGCGGCTACCAAGAGACCCAGTACTTC. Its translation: CASSPRSSGYQETQYF.

The CDR3 nucleotides are TGTGCCATCAGTGGGTCCCCGGACAGTGGACTAAATGAGCAGTTCTTC. It is translated as CAISGSPDSGLNEQFF. This chain uses TRBV10-3 with TRBJ2-1; D possibly matches TRBD1 or TRBD2 (6 bases each). Trimming removed 4 bases from V and 7 bases from J, with 20 bases in between. The CDR3 extends over 16 amino acids. The germline CDR1 and CDR2 sequences are ENHRY and SYGVKD.

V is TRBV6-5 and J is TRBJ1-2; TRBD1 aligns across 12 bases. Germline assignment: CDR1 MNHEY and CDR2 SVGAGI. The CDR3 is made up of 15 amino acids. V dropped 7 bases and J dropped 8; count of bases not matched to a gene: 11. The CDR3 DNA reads TGTGCCAGCACCTCCGGGACAGGGGGCCGAAGGGGCTACACCTTC. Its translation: CASTSGTGGRRGYTF.

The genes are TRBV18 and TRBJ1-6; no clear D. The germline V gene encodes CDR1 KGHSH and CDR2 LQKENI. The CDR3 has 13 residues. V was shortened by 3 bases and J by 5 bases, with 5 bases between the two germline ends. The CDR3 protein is CASSPTDNSPLHF. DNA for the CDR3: TGTGCCAGCTCACCCACCGATAATTCACCCCTCCACTTT. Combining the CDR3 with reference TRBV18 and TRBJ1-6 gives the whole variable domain NAGVMQNPRHLVRRRGQEARLRCSPMKGHSHVYWYRQLPEEGLKFMVYLQKENIIDESGMPKERFSAEFPKEGPSILRIQQVVRGDSAAYFCASSPTDNSPLHFGNGTRLTVT.

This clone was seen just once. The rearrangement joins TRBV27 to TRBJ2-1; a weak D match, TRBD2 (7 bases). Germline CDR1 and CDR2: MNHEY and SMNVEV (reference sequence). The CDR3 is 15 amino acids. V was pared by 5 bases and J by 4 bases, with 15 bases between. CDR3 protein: CASSLRTAGYNEQFF. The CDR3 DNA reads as TGTGCCAGCAGTCTCCGGACAGCGGGGTACAATGAGCAGTTCTTC.

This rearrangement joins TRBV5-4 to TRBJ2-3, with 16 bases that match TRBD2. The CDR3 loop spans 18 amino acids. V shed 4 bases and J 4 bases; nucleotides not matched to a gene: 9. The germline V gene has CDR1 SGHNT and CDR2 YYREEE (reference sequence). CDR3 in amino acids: CASSRGTSGGARADTQYF. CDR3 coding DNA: TGTGCCAGCAGCCGCGGGACTAGCGGGGGGGCCAGGGCAGATACGCAGTATTTT.

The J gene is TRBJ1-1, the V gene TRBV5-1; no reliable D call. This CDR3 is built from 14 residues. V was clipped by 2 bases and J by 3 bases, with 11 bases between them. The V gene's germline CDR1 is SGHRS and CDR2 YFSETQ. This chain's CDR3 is CASSFGGRHTEAFF. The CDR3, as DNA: TGCGCCAGCAGCTTTGGTGGACGACACACTGAAGCTTTCTTT. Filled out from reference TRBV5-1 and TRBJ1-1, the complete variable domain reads KAGVTQTPRYLIKTRGQQVTLSCSPISGHRSVSWYQQTPGQGLQFLFEYFSETQRNKGNFPGRFSGRQFSNSRSEMNVSTLELGDSALYLCASSFGGRHTEAFFGQGTRLTVV.

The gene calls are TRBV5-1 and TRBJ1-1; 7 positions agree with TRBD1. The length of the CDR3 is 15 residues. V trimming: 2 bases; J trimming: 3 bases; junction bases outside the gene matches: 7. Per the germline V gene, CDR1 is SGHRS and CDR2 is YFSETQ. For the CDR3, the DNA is TGCGCCAGCAGCTTCCATGGAACAGGGGACACTGAAGCTTTCTTT. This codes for CASSFHGTGDTEAFF. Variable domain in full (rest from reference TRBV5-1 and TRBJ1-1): KAGVTQTPRYLIKTRGQQVTLSCSPISGHRSVSWYQQTPGQGLQFLFEYFSETQRNKGNFPGRFSGRQFSNSRSEMNVSTLELGDSALYLCASSFHGTGDTEAFFGQGTRLTVV.

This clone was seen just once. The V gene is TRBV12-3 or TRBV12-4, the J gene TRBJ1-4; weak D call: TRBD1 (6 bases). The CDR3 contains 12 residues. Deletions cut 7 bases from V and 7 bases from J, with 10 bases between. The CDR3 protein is CASTRTAEKLFF. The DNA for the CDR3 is TGTGCCAGCACCCGGACAGCTGAAAAACTGTTTTTT.